Following are 23 T cell receptor beta chains from one sample sequenced in a study of HIV-infected patients and healthy controls. All unsorted peripheral T cells were captured because whole blood was used without fractionation. cDNA was made from about 510 ng RNA using alpha and beta constant primers. Separate chain-specific third strand synthesis with multiplexing indices produced the alpha and beta libraries. TCRdb re-called the 5' RACE reads with MiXCR, one entry per CDR3 protein. The top ten hold about a sixth of the sample, which has about 10,000 distinct CDR3 sequences, about 10% seen once. The input for sequencing was blood, taken before antiretroviral therapy. These receptors all stem from an adult with HIV infection.

This clonotype is judged medium-sized. The V gene is TRBV6-2 or TRBV6-3, the J gene TRBJ1-5, with 7 bases that match TRBD1. The CDR3 is 13 residues long. Germline V lookup: CDR1 MNHEY, CDR2 SVGEGT. V lost 10 bases and J lost 3; bases outside the gene matches: 6. The CDR3 bases are TGTGCCACCCGACAGGGTGTCAATCAGCCCCAGCATTTT. It is translated as CATRQGVNQPQHF.

By sample share, this clonotype is medium-sized (0.01 to 0.1%). V usage is TRBV28 and J usage is TRBJ1-2; TRBD1 might be the D (6 bases). The germline CDR1 and CDR2 sequences are MDHEN and SYDVKM. The CDR3 is 16 amino acids. The V and J ends lost 6 bases and 4 bases respectively, with 21 bases between them. CDR3 protein: CASSSTGTLSLYGYTF. CDR3 in DNA: TGTGCCAGCAGCAGTACCGGGACATTGTCACTCTATGGCTACACCTTC.

This clonotype was counted many times. The chain uses TRBV20-1 and TRBJ2-1; 11 bases agree with TRBD1. J lost 8 bases, V lost 4 bases, and 10 bases had no gene match. Germline lookup yields CDR1 DFQATT and CDR2 SNEGSKA (reference sequence). The CDR3 covers 15 residues. CDR3 bases: TGCAGTGCTAACCCTGGGACAGGGGGGGCCGATGAGCAGTTCTTC. Translation gives CSANPGTGGADEQFF.

This clonotype was recorded at least ten times. V is TRBV7-9 and J is TRBJ1-6, with TRBD1 matching over 7 bases. Losses at the gene ends were 6 bases for V and 9 bases for J; bases not matched to a gene: 5. This CDR3 has 13 residues. Germline lookup yields CDR1 SEHNR and CDR2 FQNEAQ (reference sequence). CDR3 loop: CASSYTGASPLHF. CDR3 bases: TGTGCCAGCAGTTATACAGGGGCTTCACCCCTCCACTTT.

This clonotype was seen repeatedly, ten times or more. The rearrangement joins TRBV14 to TRBJ2-7; 8 bases fit TRBD1. J was trimmed by 0 bases and V by 1 base; bases with no gene match: 2. The CDR3 has 15 residues. Germline loops: CDR1 SGHDN, CDR2 FVKESK. The CDR3 DNA sequence: TGTGCCAGCAGCCAAGGGACAGGGAACTCCTACGAGCAGTACTTC. Protein sequence: CASSQGTGNSYEQYF.

Only a few counts were recorded for this clonotype. The V call is TRBV10-3, the J call TRBJ2-7, with TRBD1 identical over 11 bases. Germline lookup yields CDR1 ENHRY and CDR2 SYGVKD. The junction had 4 bases not matched to a gene; V was cut back by 3 bases and J by 3 bases. CDR3 size: 15 residues. CDR3 DNA: TGTGCCATCAGTGAAACCGGGACAGGGGGCTACGAGCAGTACTTC. This translates into CAISETGTGGYEQYF.

In its sample, this clonotype was seen a few times. The V and J genes are TRBV4-2 and TRBJ2-3; 13 bases fit TRBD2. Trimming cost V 3 bases and J 6 bases; bases outside gene matches: 3. CDR1 and CDR2 from the germline V gene are LGHNA and YNFKEQ. The CDR3 totals 15 residues. CDR3 amino acids: CASSQGLAGSDTQYF. CDR3 coding DNA: TGTGCCAGCAGCCAGGGACTAGCGGGGTCCGATACGCAGTATTTT.

This clonotype appeared many times. The rearrangement links TRBV5-4 to TRBJ2-5; D perhaps matches TRBD2 (7 bases). V was pared by 4 bases and J by 5 bases, with 12 bases between. The CDR3 consists of 13 residues. Germline assignment: CDR1 SGHNT and CDR2 YYREEE (reference sequence). CDR3 nucleotide sequence: TGTGCCAGCAGCAACAGGGAGGGGGAGACCCAGTACTTC. Encoded protein: CASSNREGETQYF.

This clonotype was seen repeatedly, ten times or more. J is TRBJ1-5 and V is TRBV28, with TRBD1 matching 8 bases. Germline CDR1 and CDR2: MDHEN and SYDVKM. The CDR3 runs 14 residues. V shed 4 bases, J shed 3 bases, and the junction held 2 bases outside the gene matches. This chain's CDR3 is CASSSDRDNQPQHF. As DNA, the CDR3 is TGTGCCAGCAGTTCGGACAGGGACAATCAGCCCCAGCATTTT.

In DNA form, the CDR3 reads TGCGCCAGCAGCTTGAACAGGCTCTACGAGCAGTACTTC. This encodes CASSLNRLYEQYF. The gene calls are TRBV5-1 and TRBJ2-7; possibly TRBD1 for D (5 bases). This CDR3 has 13 amino acids. V gave up 1 base and J gave up 3 bases, with 8 bases separating them. Looked up from germline, CDR1 is SGHRS and CDR2 is YFSETQ.

This clonotype was seen repeatedly, ten times or more. The chain is built from TRBV15 and TRBJ1-5; D ambiguous. In germline, CDR1 is LNHNV, CDR2 YYDKDF (reference sequence). This CDR3 has 13 amino acids. V lost 1 base and J lost 6, with 7 bases in between. The CDR3 region has the DNA TGTGCCACCAGCAGAGCCGAAGCTCAGCCCCAGCATTTT. Translated: CATSRAEAQPQHF.

This clonotype was observed many times. V usage is TRBV7-2 and J usage is TRBJ2-3; TRBD2 matches at 11 bases. The CDR3 has 16 residues. The germline CDR1 and CDR2 sequences are SGHTA and FQGNSA. J gave up 4 bases and V 0 bases, and 3 bases lay outside the gene matches. The CDR3 nucleotides read TGTGCCAGCAGCTTAGCCTCACTAGCGGGGGCAGATACGCAGTATTTT. Translation: CASSLASLAGADTQYF. The variable domain in full, with the rest retrieved from reference TRBV7-2 and TRBJ2-3, is GAGVSQSPSNKVTEKGKDVELRCDPISGHTALYWYRQSLGQGLEFLIYFQGNSAPDKSGLPSDRFSAERTGGSVSTLTIQRTQQEDSAVYLCASSLASLAGADTQYFGPGTRLTVL.

This chain joins TRBV6-5 and TRBJ2-7, with 7 bases lining up with TRBD2. V lost 0 bases to trimming and J lost 4 bases; unmatched junction nucleotides: 3. The CDR3 is 14 amino acids. Germline CDR1 reads MNHEY; CDR2 reads SVGAGI. CDR3 sequence reads: CASSYSLAEYEQYF. CDR3 nucleotide sequence: TGTGCCAGCAGTTACTCTCTAGCGGAGTACGAGCAGTACTTC.

This clonotype was observed at least ten times. This sequence joins TRBV5-1 and TRBJ2-1, with TRBD1 matching 10 bases. This CDR3 is built from 15 residues. The V gene's germline CDR1 is SGHRS and CDR2 YFSETQ. The V segment lost 0 bases and the J segment 4 bases; nucleotides outside the gene matches: 1. The CDR3 here is CASSLEGQGYNEQFF. CDR3 DNA: TGCGCCAGCAGCTTGGAGGGACAGGGGTACAATGAGCAGTTCTTC.

This clonotype appeared many times. The rearrangement uses TRBV7-6 and TRBJ1-2; 9 nucleotides line up with TRBD1. CDR3 length: 15 amino acids. Germline V gene lookup returns CDR1 SGHVS and CDR2 FNYEAQ. V lost 1 base to trimming and J lost 6 bases; unmatched junction nucleotides: 6. The CDR3 spells CASSLETGGLNGYTF. CDR3 DNA sequence: TGTGCCAGCAGCTTAGAGACAGGGGGATTAAATGGCTACACCTTC.

V gene TRBV27 combines with J gene TRBJ2-1; TRBD2 aligns across 9 bases. Germline loops: CDR1 MNHEY, CDR2 SMNVEV (reference sequence). The CDR3 contains 15 residues. After removal of 4 bases from V and 3 bases from J, the junction contained 4 bases not matched to a gene. In DNA form, the CDR3 reads TGTGCCAGCAGTTCTTTGACTAGCGGCTACAATGAGCAGTTCTTC. Translating it yields CASSSLTSGYNEQFF.

In this sample, this clonotype turned up many times. V is TRBV9 and J is TRBJ2-5, with D perhaps matching TRBD1 or TRBD2 (6 bases each). Trimming removed 4 bases at V and 5 bases at J, with 15 bases between. Germline-derived CDR1 and CDR2 are SGDLS and YYNGEE. CDR3 length: 14 residues. CDR3 nucleotides: TGTGCCAGCAGCTCAACCACAGGGAGGGAGACCCAGTACTTC. It codes for CASSSTTGRETQYF.

In this sample, this clonotype is medium-sized (0.01 to 0.1%). The chain has TRBV3-1 and TRBJ2-2; D gene ambiguous. Per germline, CDR1 LGHDT and CDR2 YNNKEL (reference sequence). The CDR3 length is 15 residues. Trimming left V 1 base short and J 4 bases short, with 10 bases between. CDR3 loop: CASSQVVVGTGELFF. In nucleotides, the CDR3 is TGTGCCAGCAGCCAAGTTGTTGTAGGCACCGGGGAGCTGTTTTTT.

The rearrangement links TRBV24-1 to TRBJ1-5; possible D gene TRBD1, 5 bases. There are 17 residues in the CDR3. Trimming cost V 4 bases and J 2 bases, with 17 bases left between them. The germline CDR1 and CDR2 sequences are KGHDR and SFDVKD. Here the CDR3 reads CATSDSPKGRGNQPQHF. The DNA for the CDR3 is TGTGCCACCAGTGACTCCCCCAAGGGCAGGGGCAATCAGCCCCAGCATTTT.

This clonotype was recorded at least ten times. The chain carries TRBV28 and TRBJ1-3; D remains unclear. The germline V gene encodes CDR1 MDHEN and CDR2 SYDVKM. Trimming cost V 5 bases and J 4 bases, with 18 bases left between them. The CDR3 sequence is 16 residues long. CDR3 nucleotides: TGTGCCAGCAGTCCCAGCGGGTGGTCCCCAGGAAACACCATATATTTT. Its translation: CASSPSGWSPGNTIYF.

This clonotype occurred a few times. The chain is built from TRBV18 and TRBJ2-7; D remains unclear. The germline gives CDR1 KGHSH, CDR2 LQKENI. CDR3 length: 14 residues. Between the trimmed V and J ends, which lost 8 bases and 4 bases, there was a span of 18 bases. CDR3 region: CASKNDLDGYEQYF. The CDR3 nucleotides are TGTGCCAGCAAAAACGATTTGGACGGATACGAGCAGTACTTC.

This clonotype is labeled large. The chain joins TRBV4-3 to TRBJ2-1; D might be TRBD2 (6 bases). Germline V CDR1 and CDR2: LGHNA, YSLEER. The ends were cut back, 0 bases at V and 8 bases at J, with 11 bases in the middle. The CDR3 covers 14 residues. CDR3 coding DNA: TGCGCCAGCAGCCAAGAGGGGAGGAGGGATGAGCAGTTCTTC. Translation gives CASSQEGRRDEQFF.

This clonotype has a count of ten or more. This chain uses TRBV6-2 or TRBV6-3 with TRBJ2-1, with D tentatively TRBD2 (5 bases). This CDR3 has 13 amino acids. Trimming left V 8 bases short and J 7 bases short, with 15 bases between. CDR1 and CDR2 (germline): MNHEY, SVGEGT. The CDR3 bases are TGTGCCAGCGGGATAGCGACGTATAATGAGCAGTTCTTC. It encodes CASGIATYNEQFF.